A single sample gave rise to the 18 T cell receptor beta chains below, sequenced in a study of cytomegalovirus exposure and HLA in healthy donors. The PCR used 60 Vbeta and 13 Jbeta primers. Profiled with immunoSEQ multiplex PCR; TCRdb holds only in-frame clones, not every one. The sample comprises about 130,000 clones, about 78% of which are singletons, and 1.2% rests with the top ten. The specimen sequenced was PBMCs. These receptors were taken from a female donor in good health and CMV-seronegative.

This chain connects TRBV7-2 to TRBJ2-1; the match to TRBD2 covers 7 bases. CDR1 is SGHTA, CDR2 FQGNSA, per germline. This CDR3 has 13 residues. The J segment lost 9 bases and the V segment lost 7 bases, leaving 9 bases of the junction unmatched. CDR3 bases: TGTGCCAGCACCTGGGGAATAGCGGGTGAGCAGTTCTTC. It codes for CASTWGIAGEQFF.

J is TRBJ2-5 and V is TRBV30, with 11 bases aligning to TRBD2. Germline CDR1 and CDR2: GTSNPN and SVGIG (reference sequence). This CDR3 has 14 residues. Trimming removed 4 bases from V and 4 bases from J; junction bases left unmatched: 5. The CDR3 bases are TGTGCCTGGAAGAACCTAGCGGGAGGAGAGACCCAGTACTTC. Protein: CAWKNLAGGETQYF.

The J gene is TRBJ1-3, the V gene TRBV5-5; a weak D match, TRBD1 (5 bases). V lost 4 bases, J lost 4 bases, and 21 bases lay in between. The CDR3 consists of 17 residues. Germline V gene sequence: CDR1 SGHKS, CDR2 YYEKEE (reference sequence). As DNA, the CDR3 is TGTGCCAGCAGCCTGACCGGGACTGAAATATGGGGAAACACCATATATTTT. Translating gives CASSLTGTEIWGNTIYF.

The rearrangement links TRBV7-9 to TRBJ2-5; D unclear. The CDR3 spans 14 residues. Germline values: CDR1 SEHNR, CDR2 FQNEAQ (reference sequence). Trimming removed 5 bases at V and 1 base at J, with 11 bases between. The DNA for the CDR3 is TGTGCCAGCAGCCTGGCGGCCTTCCAAGAGACCCAGTACTTC. As protein: CASSLAAFQETQYF.

The chain couples TRBV2 to TRBJ2-5; D remains unclear. The ends were cut back, 1 base at V and 7 bases at J, with 4 bases in the middle. This CDR3 comprises 11 residues. From germline, CDR1 is SNHLY and CDR2 FYNNEI. The CDR3 protein is CASSEGGTQYF. In DNA form, the CDR3 reads TGTGCCAGCAGTGAAGGAGGGACCCAGTACTTC.

V and J are TRBV4-1 and TRBJ2-1; TRBD2 aligns across 9 bases. V gave up 7 bases and J gave up 7 bases; unmatched junction bases: 14. Germline loops: CDR1 MGHRA, CDR2 YSYEKL. The CDR3 sequence is 16 residues long. The CDR3 DNA sequence: TGCGCCAGCACCCCCGGGGCGGGGGGGCCTAATAATGAGCAGTTCTTC. The encoded protein is CASTPGAGGPNNEQFF.

This chain connects TRBV10-1 to TRBJ2-7; 7 positions agree with TRBD1. The CDR3 is made up of 13 amino acids. The junction had 7 bases not matched to a gene; V was cut back by 5 bases and J by 6 bases. Germline V lookup: CDR1 WNHNN, CDR2 SYGVQD (reference sequence). CDR3 residues: CASSNGQASEQYF. The CDR3 DNA follows: TGCGCCAGCAGTAACGGACAGGCGTCCGAGCAGTACTTC.

The chain couples TRBV5-5 to TRBJ2-5; tentatively, D is TRBD1 (6 bases). The length of the CDR3 is 13 residues. The germline V and J ends were trimmed by 1 base and 3 bases, with 7 bases remaining between them. Germline V gives CDR1 SGHKS, CDR2 YYEKEE (reference sequence). The CDR3 region is CASSLSGEETQYF. CDR3 bases: TGTGCCAGCAGCTTGTCAGGGGAAGAGACCCAGTACTTC.

This clone was seen a handful of times. The genes are TRBV11-2 and TRBJ1-5, with D unclear. There are 14 residues in the CDR3. Germline V gene sequence: CDR1 SGHAT, CDR2 FQNNGV. V was pared by 1 base and J by 7 bases, with 11 bases between. The CDR3 DNA follows: TGTGCCAGCAGCTTAGGTTCGGGTACCCAGCCCCAGCATTTT. This translates into CASSLGSGTQPQHF.

This sequence joins TRBV28 and TRBJ2-7; 10 positions match TRBD2. Losses at the gene ends were 3 bases for V and 3 bases for J; bases not matched to a gene: 2. The CDR3 length is 14 residues. CDR1 is MDHEN, CDR2 SYDVKM, per germline. The CDR3 nucleotides are TGTGCCAGCAGTTTCCGACTAGCGGGCTACGAGCAGTACTTC. Translated, it gives CASSFRLAGYEQYF.

CDR3 sequence: CASSPDRFGGYTF. Written as DNA, the CDR3 is TGTGCCAGCAGCCCGGACAGGTTCGGCGGCTACACCTTC. The chain employs TRBV5-4 and TRBJ1-2; 7 bases agree with TRBD1. The CDR3 runs 13 residues. V trimming: 4 bases; J trimming: 8 bases; junction bases outside the gene matches: 8. Germline loops: CDR1 SGHNT, CDR2 YYREEE (reference sequence).

The J gene is TRBJ1-6, the V gene TRBV11-2; D perhaps matches TRBD1 (5 bases). Trimming took 0 bases from V and 1 from J, leaving 10 bases between them. Germline loops: CDR1 SGHAT, CDR2 FQNNGV. The CDR3 has 17 amino acids. The CDR3 loop is CASSLDSRGSYNSPLHF. DNA of the CDR3: TGTGCCAGCAGCTTAGATTCTCGGGGGTCCTATAATTCACCCCTCCACTTT.

The J gene is TRBJ1-2, the V gene TRBV19; D remains ambiguous. The germline CDR1 and CDR2 sequences are LNHDA and SQIVND (reference sequence). The CDR3 is 13 amino acids. V was pared by 5 bases and J by 4 bases, with 11 bases between. CDR3 in amino acids: CASSDQRGYGYTF. CDR3 nucleotide sequence: TGTGCCAGTAGTGACCAACGCGGCTATGGCTACACCTTC.

The V gene is TRBV1, the J gene TRBJ1-6; the table's D call TRBD1 went unverified against the DNA. TRBV1 corresponds to a pseudogene. The CDR3 contains 15 residues. The CDR3 sequence is CTSSGPGQNNSPLHF. CDR3 sequence (DNA): TGCACCAGCAGCGGCCCGGGACAGAATAATTCACCCCTCCACTTT.

This rearrangement joins TRBV19 to TRBJ1-4; no clear D. The CDR3 is made up of 14 amino acids. Trimming shortened V by 6 bases and J by 2 bases, and 10 bases separated the two germline ends. Looked up from germline, CDR1 is LNHDA and CDR2 is SQIVND (reference sequence). The CDR3 DNA is TGTGCCAGTAGATCTCTCTCGACTAATGAAAAACTGTTTTTT. Encoded protein: CASRSLSTNEKLFF.

The rearrangement links TRBV6-6 to TRBJ1-3; D unresolved. The germline V and J ends were trimmed by 6 bases and 7 bases, with 10 bases remaining between them. The germline V gene has CDR1 MNHNY and CDR2 SVGAGI (reference sequence). There are 12 residues in the CDR3. CDR3 in DNA: TGTGCCAGCAGCTCAATGCGGAACACCATATATTTT. Its protein is CASSSMRNTIYF.

This clone was detected only a few times. V usage is TRBV7-6 and J usage is TRBJ2-5; D is possibly TRBD2 (5 bases). Looked up from germline, CDR1 is SGHVS and CDR2 is FNYEAQ. The length of the CDR3 is 13 residues. Trimming left V 2 bases short and J 4 bases short, with 8 bases between. The CDR3 sequence is CASSLSSGETQYF. The CDR3 nucleotides are TGTGCCAGCAGCTTATCCAGCGGAGAGACCCAGTACTTC. Supplemented by reference TRBV7-6 and TRBJ2-5, the full variable domain reads GAGVSQSPRYKVTKRGQDVALRCDPISGHVSLYWYRQALGQGPEFLTYFNYEAQQDKSGLPNDRFSAERPEGSISTLTIQRTEQRDSAMYRCASSLSSGETQYFGPGTRLLVL.

The rearrangement links TRBV30 to TRBJ2-1, with 9 bases matching TRBD2. The CDR3 has 16 residues. Germline values: CDR1 GTSNPN, CDR2 SVGIG (reference sequence). The V and J ends lost 0 bases and 4 bases, in that order; junction bases with no gene match: 7. The CDR3, as DNA: TGTGCCTGGAGTGTATTGGCGGGAGGGCCGTACAATGAGCAGTTCTTC. Translating it yields CAWSVLAGGPYNEQFF.